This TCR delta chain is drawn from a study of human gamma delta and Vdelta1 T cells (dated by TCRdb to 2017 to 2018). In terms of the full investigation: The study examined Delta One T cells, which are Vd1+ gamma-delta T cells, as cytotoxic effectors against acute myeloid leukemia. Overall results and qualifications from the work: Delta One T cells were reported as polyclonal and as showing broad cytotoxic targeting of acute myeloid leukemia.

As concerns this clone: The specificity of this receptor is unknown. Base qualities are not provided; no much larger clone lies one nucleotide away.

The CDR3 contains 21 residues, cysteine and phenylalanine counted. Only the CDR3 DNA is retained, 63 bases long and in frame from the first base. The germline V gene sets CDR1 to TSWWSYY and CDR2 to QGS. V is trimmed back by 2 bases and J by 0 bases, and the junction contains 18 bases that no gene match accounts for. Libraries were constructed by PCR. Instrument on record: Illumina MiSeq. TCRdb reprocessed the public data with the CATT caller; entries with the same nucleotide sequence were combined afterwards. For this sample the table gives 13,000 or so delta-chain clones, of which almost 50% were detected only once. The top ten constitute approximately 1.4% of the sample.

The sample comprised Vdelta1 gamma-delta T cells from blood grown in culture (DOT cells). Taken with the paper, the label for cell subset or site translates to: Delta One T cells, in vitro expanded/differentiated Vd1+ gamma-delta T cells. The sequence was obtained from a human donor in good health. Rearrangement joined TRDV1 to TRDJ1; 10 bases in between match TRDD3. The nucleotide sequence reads TGTGCTCTTGGGGAAAAGGCCTCCTCCAGGGGGGATACGGACTACACCGATAAACTCATCTTT. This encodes CALGEKASSRGDTDYTDKLIF.